These 23 T cell receptor beta chains share one sample of origin, sequenced in a study of T cell responses to AZD1222 COVID-19 vaccine. The method was immunoSEQ multiplex PCR; TCRdb's version includes in-frame clones alone and lacks a portion of them. The sample records roughly 150,000 clones, 92% being singletons. Here the sequenced sample was peripheral blood, taken on day 0 of AZD1222 vaccination. Receptor source: an adult in good health.

This sequence joins TRBV27 and TRBJ2-5; the D call may be TRBD1 or TRBD2 (6 bases each). Trimming removed 0 bases from V and 7 bases from J, with 15 bases in between. The CDR3 covers 15 residues. Germline V gene sequence: CDR1 MNHEY, CDR2 SMNVEV (reference sequence). The CDR3 region has the DNA TGTGCCAGCAGTTTATCACGGGGGCGGGACGGGACCCAGTACTTC. Translated, it gives CASSLSRGRDGTQYF.

This chain joins TRBV7-2 and TRBJ1-1; D gene uncertain. V was clipped by 5 bases and J by 6 bases, with 19 bases between them. This CDR3 spans 15 amino acids. Germline loops: CDR1 SGHTA, CDR2 FQGNSA. CDR3 in DNA: TGTGCCAGCAGCATACCAACGACCCCAAGGCCTGAAGCTTTCTTT. Its protein is CASSIPTTPRPEAFF.

The chain couples TRBV6-5 to TRBJ1-6, with 9 bases lining up with TRBD1. The CDR3 consists of 14 residues. The germline CDR1 and CDR2 sequences are MNHEY and SVGAGI. The V gene end was trimmed by 6 bases and the J gene end by 10 bases; junction bases not matched to a gene: 7. The DNA for the CDR3 is TGTGCCAGCAGGGGAACAGGGGGCCGATCACCCCTCCACTTT. It codes for CASRGTGGRSPLHF.

The chain joins TRBV3-1 (or the pseudogene TRBV3-2) to TRBJ1-3; no reliable D call. The CDR3 totals 15 residues. Germline V CDR1 and CDR2: LGHDT, YNNKEL (reference sequence). V gave up 2 bases and J gave up 0 bases, with 8 bases separating them. The CDR3 here is CASSQQDRSGNTIYF. The CDR3 coding sequence is TGTGCCAGCAGCCAACAGGATCGCTCTGGAAACACCATATATTTT.

V gene TRBV7-2 combines with J gene TRBJ1-1, with 12 bases identical to TRBD1. CDR1 SGHTA and CDR2 FQGNSA come from the germline V gene. The CDR3 totals 15 residues. V trimming: 4 bases; J trimming: 7 bases; junction bases outside the gene matches: 7. CDR3 in amino acids: CASSSLGQGAIEAFF. Here the CDR3 DNA reads TGTGCCAGCAGCTCCTTGGGACAGGGGGCCATTGAAGCTTTCTTT.

V usage is TRBV18 and J usage is TRBJ2-1; no clear D gene. Germline CDR1 KGHSH, CDR2 LQKENI. The V gene lost 10 bases and the J gene lost 7 bases, with 14 bases spanning the gap. CDR3 length: 12 amino acids. DNA of the CDR3: TGTGCCACTTCTTTCATAGAGAATGAGCAGTTCTTC. Translating it yields CATSFIENEQFF. The full variable domain, with the rest looked up from reference TRBV18 and TRBJ2-1, is NAGVMQNPRHLVRRRGQEARLRCSPMKGHSHVYWYRQLPEEGLKFMVYLQKENIIDESGMPKERFSAEFPKEGPSILRIQQVVRGDSAAYFCATSFIENEQFFGPGTRLTVL.

The chain recombines TRBV27 with TRBJ1-2; D might be TRBD1 (6 bases). CDR1 is MNHEY, CDR2 SMNVEV, per germline (reference sequence). Deletions cut 5 bases from V and 4 bases from J, with 8 bases between. This CDR3 contains 12 residues. CDR3 DNA sequence: TGTGCCAGCAGTCCCAGGGGCTATGGCTACACCTTC. It yields the protein CASSPRGYGYTF.

The rearrangement uses TRBV6-5 and TRBJ2-7; 9 bases line up with TRBD1. Trimming took 5 bases from V and 0 from J; bases not matched to a gene: 5. There are 15 residues in the CDR3. Per the germline V gene, CDR1 is MNHEY and CDR2 is SVGAGI. The CDR3 sequence: CASSTGQGNSYEQYF. CDR3 in DNA: TGTGCCAGCAGTACCGGACAGGGGAACTCCTACGAGCAGTACTTC.

The rearrangement links TRBV19 to TRBJ1-1; unclear D gene. The CDR3 is 13 amino acids. V was shortened by 9 bases and J by 1 base, with 12 bases between the two germline ends. CDR1 and CDR2 (germline): LNHDA, SQIVND (reference sequence). In DNA, the CDR3 is TGTGCCAGCGAACAGCCGCCGAACACTGAAGCTTTCTTT. Its protein product is CASEQPPNTEAFF. The variable domain in full, completed from reference TRBV19 and TRBJ1-1, reads DGGITQSPKYLFRKEGQNVTLSCEQNLNHDAMYWYRQDPGQGLRLIYYSQIVNDFQKGDIAEGYSVSREKKESFPLTVTSAQKNPTAFYLCASEQPPNTEAFFGQGTRLTVV.

This clone was picked up one time. The V and J genes are TRBV27 and TRBJ1-6; no reliable D call. The CDR3 has 16 residues. Trimming pared 2 bases from V and 2 bases from J, leaving 10 bases between. Germline assignment: CDR1 MNHEY and CDR2 SMNVEV (reference sequence). CDR3: CASSLMGNPYNSPLHF. The CDR3 DNA follows: TGTGCCAGCAGTTTAATGGGGAATCCCTATAATTCACCCCTCCACTTT.

This clone was counted a few times. This rearrangement joins TRBV18 to TRBJ1-6, with 11 bases matching TRBD1. With V trimmed by 6 bases and J by 7 bases, 2 bases remained unmatched. CDR1 KGHSH and CDR2 LQKENI come from the germline V gene. The CDR3 has 14 amino acids. As DNA, the CDR3 is TGTGCCAGCTCGGGACAGGGGGGCAATTCACCCCTCCACTTT. It translates to CASSGQGGNSPLHF.

The chain uses TRBV30 and TRBJ2-1, with a weak D call TRBD2 (6 bases). The CDR3 runs 12 residues. Germline V CDR1 and CDR2: GTSNPN, SVGIG (reference sequence). The ends were cut back, 0 bases at V and 12 bases at J, with 12 bases in the middle. CDR3: CAWSVRGSGQFF. The CDR3 DNA is TGTGCCTGGAGTGTACGGGGTAGCGGGCAGTTCTTC.

The J gene is TRBJ1-4, the V gene TRBV7-9, with D unresolved. CDR3 size: 14 residues. Trimming cost V 5 bases and J 6 bases, with 13 bases left between them. CDR1 is SEHNR, CDR2 FQNEAQ, per germline (reference sequence). The CDR3: CASSPGRVDEKLFF. The CDR3 nucleotides read TGTGCCAGCAGCCCGGGGAGGGTTGATGAAAAACTGTTTTTT.

Points on this clone: Additional DNA sequences in this sample encode the identical CDR3. The chain is built from TRBV27 and TRBJ2-1, with D possibly being TRBD2 (5 bases). Germline CDR1 MNHEY, CDR2 SMNVEV (reference sequence). V was cut by 5 bases and J by 0 bases, with 11 bases left in between. This CDR3 comprises 15 residues. The CDR3 loop reads CASSLTGVSYNEQFF. CDR3 coding DNA: TGTGCCAGCAGTCTTACCGGGGTCTCCTACAATGAGCAGTTCTTC.

This sequence joins TRBV19 and TRBJ1-3; D is undetermined. Germline V gene sequence: CDR1 LNHDA, CDR2 SQIVND (reference sequence). The V gene lost 1 base and the J gene lost 4 bases, with 11 bases spanning the gap. The CDR3 loop spans 15 amino acids. CDR3 sequence: CASSIVEGRGNTIYF. CDR3 DNA: TGTGCCAGTAGTATAGTTGAAGGGAGAGGAAACACCATATATTTT.

V gene TRBV29-1 combines with J gene TRBJ2-5; D gene ambiguous. This CDR3 contains 13 residues. Per the germline V gene, CDR1 is SQVTM and CDR2 is ANQGSEA. Trimming cost V 1 base and J 5 bases, with 11 bases left between them. This CDR3 is CSVEVVVGETQYF. The DNA of the CDR3 is TGCAGCGTTGAAGTGGTGGTTGGGGAGACCCAGTACTTC.

The rearrangement links TRBV29-1 to TRBJ1-2; D is ambiguous. This CDR3 comprises 12 residues. In germline, CDR1 is SQVTM, CDR2 ANQGSEA. Trimming left V 6 bases short and J 2 bases short, with 10 bases between. The CDR3 DNA sequence: TGCAGCGTCATCCAGGAAAACTATGGCTACACCTTC. Its translation is CSVIQENYGYTF.

This clone has a single count. V usage is TRBV6-5 and J usage is TRBJ2-7, with D tentatively TRBD2 (5 bases). Germline assignment: CDR1 MNHEY and CDR2 SVGAGI. The CDR3 has 15 amino acids. The V and J ends lost 2 bases and 7 bases respectively, with 18 bases between them. The CDR3 spells CASSYVGLSGREQYF. The CDR3 DNA reads as TGTGCCAGCAGTTACGTTGGGCTGAGCGGAAGAGAGCAGTACTTC.

The chain couples TRBV11-3 to TRBJ2-3; 12 positions match TRBD2. Unmatched junction bases numbered 7, after V lost 6 bases and J lost 0 bases. CDR3 length: 17 amino acids. CDR1 SGHNT and CDR2 YENEEA come from the germline V gene. The CDR3 loop reads CASRASGRAPSTDTQYF. The CDR3 region has the DNA TGTGCCAGCAGAGCTAGCGGGAGGGCCCCTAGCACAGATACGCAGTATTTT.

The rearrangement joins TRBV9 to TRBJ1-1, with TRBD1 as a possible D gene (5 bases). This CDR3 contains 12 residues. Trimming took off 4 bases at V and 11 bases at J, with 15 bases between the two ends. Germline-derived CDR1 and CDR2 are SGDLS and YYNGEE. CDR3 in DNA: TGTGCCAGCAGCCCCTCGAGGGGCGGCGCTTTCTTT. Protein: CASSPSRGGAFF.

This chain links TRBV18 with TRBJ2-2; either TRBD1 or TRBD2 may supply D (6 bases each). V shed 3 bases and J shed 0 bases, with 14 bases lying between them. CDR1 and CDR2 from the germline V gene are KGHSH and LQKENI. This CDR3 spans 17 amino acids. The CDR3 spells CASSPLGGSANTGELFF. CDR3 nucleotide sequence: TGTGCCAGCTCACCCCTAGGGGGGAGCGCGAACACCGGGGAGCTGTTTTTT. Filled out from reference TRBV18 and TRBJ2-2, the complete variable domain reads NAGVMQNPRHLVRRRGQEARLRCSPMKGHSHVYWYRQLPEEGLKFMVYLQKENIIDESGMPKERFSAEFPKEGPSILRIQQVVRGDSAAYFCASSPLGGSANTGELFFGEGSRLTVL.

This clone was counted once. The chain uses TRBV23-1 and TRBJ1-1, with 10 positions matching TRBD1. TRBV23-1 is classed as an ORF, of uncertain function. This CDR3 comprises 15 residues. Trimming cost V 6 bases and J 4 bases; bases outside gene matches: 8. The CDR3 sequence is CASRHRTGGSTEAFF. Here the CDR3 DNA reads TGCGCCAGCAGGCATAGGACAGGGGGATCCACTGAAGCTTTCTTT.

CDR3 bases: TGTGCCACCAGTGATTCCGGGACTAGCGGGAGAAATGAGCAGTTCTTC. Translating it yields CATSDSGTSGRNEQFF. This chain links TRBV24-1 with TRBJ2-1; 14 positions agree with TRBD2. The V gene's germline CDR1 is KGHDR and CDR2 SFDVKD. Germline trimming cut 2 bases from V and 7 bases from J; bases unmatched to any gene: 3. The CDR3 is 16 residues long.